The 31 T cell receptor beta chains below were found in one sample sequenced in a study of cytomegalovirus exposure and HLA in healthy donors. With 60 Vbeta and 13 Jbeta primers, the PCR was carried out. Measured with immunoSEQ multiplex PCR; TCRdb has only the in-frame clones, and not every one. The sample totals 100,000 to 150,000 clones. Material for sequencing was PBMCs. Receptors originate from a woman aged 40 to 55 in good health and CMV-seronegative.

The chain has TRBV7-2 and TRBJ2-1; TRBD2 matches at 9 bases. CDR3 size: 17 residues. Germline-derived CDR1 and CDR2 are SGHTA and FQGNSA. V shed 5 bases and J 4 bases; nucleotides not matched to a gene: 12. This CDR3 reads CASSLGGGGGLYNEQFF. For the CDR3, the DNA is TGTGCCAGCAGCCTAGGAGGCGGGGGGGGTCTTTACAATGAGCAGTTCTTC.

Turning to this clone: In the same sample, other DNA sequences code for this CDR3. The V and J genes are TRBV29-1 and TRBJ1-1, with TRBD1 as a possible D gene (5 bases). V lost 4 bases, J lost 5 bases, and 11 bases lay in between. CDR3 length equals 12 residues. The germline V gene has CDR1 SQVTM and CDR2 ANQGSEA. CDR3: CSVVRGRTEAFF. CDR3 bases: TGCAGCGTTGTGCGGGGCCGGACTGAAGCTTTCTTT.

CDR3 sequence: CASMIGGLNNEQFF. As DNA, the CDR3 is TGCGCCAGCATGATAGGAGGGCTCAACAATGAGCAGTTCTTC. The gene calls are TRBV5-1 and TRBJ2-1, with a possible D match to TRBD2 (6 bases). Trimming took off 6 bases at V and 5 bases at J, with 15 bases between the two ends. Germline V gives CDR1 SGHRS, CDR2 YFSETQ. The CDR3 contains 14 residues.

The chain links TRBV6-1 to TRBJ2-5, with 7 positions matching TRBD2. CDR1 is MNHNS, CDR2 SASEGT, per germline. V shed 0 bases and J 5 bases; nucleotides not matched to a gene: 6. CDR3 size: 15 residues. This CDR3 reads CASSEAPGRVETQYF. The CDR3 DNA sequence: TGTGCCAGCAGTGAAGCGCCGGGGAGGGTGGAGACCCAGTACTTC.

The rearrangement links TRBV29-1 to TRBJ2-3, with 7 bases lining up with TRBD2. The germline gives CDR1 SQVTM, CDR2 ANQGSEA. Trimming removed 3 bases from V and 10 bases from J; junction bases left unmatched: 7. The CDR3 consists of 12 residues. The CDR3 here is CSVDNGGRSQYF. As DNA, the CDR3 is TGCAGCGTTGATAACGGGGGGAGGTCGCAGTATTTT.

This chain's CDR3 is CASSFDRSFGANVLTF. The CDR3 DNA reads as TGTGCCAGCAGCTTCGACAGGTCGTTCGGGGCCAACGTCCTGACTTTC. This chain links TRBV7-2 with TRBJ2-6; D is possibly TRBD1 (6 bases). The CDR3 has 16 amino acids. V was clipped by 3 bases and J by 4 bases, with 13 bases between them. CDR1 is SGHTA and CDR2 is FQGNSA in the germline V gene.

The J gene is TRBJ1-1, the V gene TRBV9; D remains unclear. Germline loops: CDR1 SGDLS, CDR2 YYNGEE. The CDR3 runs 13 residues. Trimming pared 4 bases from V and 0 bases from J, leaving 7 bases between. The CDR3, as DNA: TGTGCCAGCAGCTATGGAGTGAACACTGAAGCTTTCTTT. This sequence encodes CASSYGVNTEAFF.

CDR3 sequence reads: CSATGNTEAFF. In DNA, the CDR3 is TGCAGTGCTACAGGGAACACTGAAGCTTTCTTT. The rearrangement links TRBV20-1 to TRBJ1-1; no clear D. CDR3 length equals 11 residues. Germline-derived CDR1 and CDR2 are DFQATT and SNEGSKA (reference sequence). Trimming took 4 bases from V and 1 from J, leaving 4 bases between them.

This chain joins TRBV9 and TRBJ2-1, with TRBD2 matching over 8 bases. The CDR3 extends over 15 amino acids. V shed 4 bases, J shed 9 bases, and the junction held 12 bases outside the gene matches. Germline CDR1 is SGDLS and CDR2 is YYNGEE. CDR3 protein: CASSPQSGGRGEQFF. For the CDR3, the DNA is TGTGCCAGCAGCCCTCAGTCGGGGGGGCGAGGTGAGCAGTTCTTC. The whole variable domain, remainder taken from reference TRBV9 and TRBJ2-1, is DSGVTQTPKHLITATGQRVTLRCSPRSGDLSVYWYQQSLDQGLQFLIQYYNGEERAKGNILERFSAQQFPDLHSELNLSSLELGDSALYFCASSPQSGGRGEQFFGPGTRLTVL.

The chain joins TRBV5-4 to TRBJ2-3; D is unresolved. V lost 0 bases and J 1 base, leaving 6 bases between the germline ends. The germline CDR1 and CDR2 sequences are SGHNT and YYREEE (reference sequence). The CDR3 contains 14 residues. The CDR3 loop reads CASSLVAGTDTQYF. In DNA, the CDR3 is TGTGCCAGCAGCTTGGTCGCAGGCACAGATACGCAGTATTTT.

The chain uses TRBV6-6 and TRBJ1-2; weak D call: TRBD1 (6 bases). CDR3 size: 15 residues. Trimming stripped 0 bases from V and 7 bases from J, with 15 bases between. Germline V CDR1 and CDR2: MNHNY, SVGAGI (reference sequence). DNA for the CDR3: TGTGCCAGCAGTTACTCTAGCGGGGGCGCAGGTGGCTACACCTTC. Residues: CASSYSSGGAGGYTF.

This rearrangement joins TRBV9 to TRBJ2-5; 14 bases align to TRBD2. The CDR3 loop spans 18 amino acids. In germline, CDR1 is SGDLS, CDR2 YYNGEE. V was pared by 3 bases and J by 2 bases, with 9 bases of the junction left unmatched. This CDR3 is CASSAGRTSGGMQETQYF. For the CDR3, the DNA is TGTGCCAGCAGCGCCGGACGGACTAGCGGGGGGATGCAAGAGACCCAGTACTTC.

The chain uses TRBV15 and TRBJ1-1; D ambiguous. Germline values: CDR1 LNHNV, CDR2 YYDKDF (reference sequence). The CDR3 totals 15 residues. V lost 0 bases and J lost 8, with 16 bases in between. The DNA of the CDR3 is TGTGCCACCAGCAGAGATCTTGGGGAGGTGAGGGAAGCTTTCTTT. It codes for CATSRDLGEVREAFF.

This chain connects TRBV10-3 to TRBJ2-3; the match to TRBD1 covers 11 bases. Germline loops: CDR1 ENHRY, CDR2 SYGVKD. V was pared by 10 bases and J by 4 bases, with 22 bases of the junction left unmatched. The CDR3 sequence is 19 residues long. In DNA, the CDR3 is TGTGCCACAAGGACAGGGGGCTTAGCGGGGACTGGAACACCAGATACGCAGTATTTT. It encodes CATRTGGLAGTGTPDTQYF.

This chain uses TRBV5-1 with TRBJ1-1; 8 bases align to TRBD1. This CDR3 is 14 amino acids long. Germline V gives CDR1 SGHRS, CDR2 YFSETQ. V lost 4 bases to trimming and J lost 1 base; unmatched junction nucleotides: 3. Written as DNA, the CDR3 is TGCGCCAGCAGCCCAGGGACAGGGAACACTGAAGCTTTCTTT. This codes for CASSPGTGNTEAFF.

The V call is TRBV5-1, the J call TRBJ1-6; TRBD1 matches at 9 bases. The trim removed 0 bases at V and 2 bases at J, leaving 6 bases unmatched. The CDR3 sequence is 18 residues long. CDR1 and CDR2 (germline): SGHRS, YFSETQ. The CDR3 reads CASSLGHTGGAYNSPLHF. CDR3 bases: TGCGCCAGCAGCTTGGGCCATACAGGGGGCGCCTATAATTCACCCCTCCACTTT. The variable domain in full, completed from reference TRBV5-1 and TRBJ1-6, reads KAGVTQTPRYLIKTRGQQVTLSCSPISGHRSVSWYQQTPGQGLQFLFEYFSETQRNKGNFPGRFSGRQFSNSRSEMNVSTLELGDSALYLCASSLGHTGGAYNSPLHFGNGTRLTVT.

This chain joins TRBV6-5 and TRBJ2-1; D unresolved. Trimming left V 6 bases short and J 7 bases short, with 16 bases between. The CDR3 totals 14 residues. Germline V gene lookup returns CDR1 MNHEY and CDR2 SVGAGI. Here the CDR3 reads CASSRRYLGNEQFF. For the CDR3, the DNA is TGTGCCAGCAGCCGACGTTACCTCGGGAATGAGCAGTTCTTC.

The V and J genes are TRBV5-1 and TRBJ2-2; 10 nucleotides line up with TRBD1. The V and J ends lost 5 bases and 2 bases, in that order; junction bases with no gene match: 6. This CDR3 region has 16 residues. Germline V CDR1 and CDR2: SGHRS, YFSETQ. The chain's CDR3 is CASRDGTGVNTGELFF. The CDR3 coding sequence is TGCGCCAGCAGGGACGGGACAGGGGTTAACACCGGGGAGCTGTTTTTT.

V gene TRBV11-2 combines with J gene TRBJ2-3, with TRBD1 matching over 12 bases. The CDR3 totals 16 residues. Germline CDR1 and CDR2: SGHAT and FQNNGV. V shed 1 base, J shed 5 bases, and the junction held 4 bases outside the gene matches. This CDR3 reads CASSLVRDRGRDTQYF. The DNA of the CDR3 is TGTGCCAGCAGCTTAGTTCGGGACAGGGGGCGAGATACGCAGTATTTT.

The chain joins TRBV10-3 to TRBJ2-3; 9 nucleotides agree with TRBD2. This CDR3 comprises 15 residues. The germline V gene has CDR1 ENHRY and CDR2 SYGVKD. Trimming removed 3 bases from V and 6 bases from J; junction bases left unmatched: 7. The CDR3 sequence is CAISDSRGGRDTQYF. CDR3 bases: TGTGCCATCAGTGACTCGCGGGGGGGCCGGGATACGCAGTATTTT.

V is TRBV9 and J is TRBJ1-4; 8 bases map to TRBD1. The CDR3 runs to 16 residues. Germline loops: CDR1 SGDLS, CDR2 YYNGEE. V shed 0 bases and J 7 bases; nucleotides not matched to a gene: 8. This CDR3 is CASSVDRQGRGEKLFF. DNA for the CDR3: TGTGCCAGCAGCGTAGACAGACAGGGGCGGGGTGAAAAACTGTTTTTT.

CDR3 nucleotide sequence: TGTGCCAGCAGTTTCGGACGGGGGAACGAGCAGTACTTC. Encoded protein: CASSFGRGNEQYF. The V call is TRBV27, the J call TRBJ2-7, with D maybe TRBD2 (6 bases). This CDR3 spans 13 amino acids. V lost 3 bases, J lost 5 bases, and 11 bases lay in between. CDR1 and CDR2 (germline): MNHEY, SMNVEV (reference sequence).

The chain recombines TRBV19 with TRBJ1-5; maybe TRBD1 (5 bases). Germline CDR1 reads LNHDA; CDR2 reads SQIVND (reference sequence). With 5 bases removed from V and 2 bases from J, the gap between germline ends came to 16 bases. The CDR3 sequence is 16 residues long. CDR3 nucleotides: TGTGCCAGTAGTCCCCGGGGGGATGGGGGCAATCAGCCCCAGCATTTT. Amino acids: CASSPRGDGGNQPQHF.

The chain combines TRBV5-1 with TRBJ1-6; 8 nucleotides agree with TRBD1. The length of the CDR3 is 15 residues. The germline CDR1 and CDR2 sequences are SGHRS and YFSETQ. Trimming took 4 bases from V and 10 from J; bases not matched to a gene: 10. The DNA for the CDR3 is TGCGCCAGCAGCCTCGGGACAGGAGATTACTCACCCCTCCACTTT. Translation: CASSLGTGDYSPLHF.

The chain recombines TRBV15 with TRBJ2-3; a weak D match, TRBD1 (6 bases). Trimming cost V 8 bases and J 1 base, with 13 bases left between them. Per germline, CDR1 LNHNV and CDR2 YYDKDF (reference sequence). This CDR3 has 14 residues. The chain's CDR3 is CATEMGQGTDTQYF. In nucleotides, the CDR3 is TGTGCCACCGAAATGGGACAAGGCACAGATACGCAGTATTTT.

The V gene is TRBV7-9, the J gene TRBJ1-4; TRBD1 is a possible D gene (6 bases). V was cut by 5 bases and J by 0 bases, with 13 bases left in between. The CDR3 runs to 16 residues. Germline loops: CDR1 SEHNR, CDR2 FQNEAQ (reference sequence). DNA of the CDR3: TGTGCCAGCAGCCCAGGGGACGGAGCAACTAATGAAAAACTGTTTTTT. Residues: CASSPGDGATNEKLFF.

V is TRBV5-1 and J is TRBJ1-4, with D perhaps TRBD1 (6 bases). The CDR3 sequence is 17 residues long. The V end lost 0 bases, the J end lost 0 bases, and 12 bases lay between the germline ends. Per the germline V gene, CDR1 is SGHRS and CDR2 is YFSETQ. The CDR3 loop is CASSLGGGAATNEKLFF. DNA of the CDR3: TGCGCCAGCAGCTTGGGCGGGGGGGCTGCAACTAATGAAAAACTGTTTTTT.

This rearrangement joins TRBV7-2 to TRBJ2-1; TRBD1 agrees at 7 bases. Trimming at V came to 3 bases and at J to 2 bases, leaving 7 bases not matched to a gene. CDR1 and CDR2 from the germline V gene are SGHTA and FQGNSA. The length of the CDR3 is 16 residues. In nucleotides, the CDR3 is TGTGCCAGCAGCTTCTCCGGGACAGCCCCCTACAATGAGCAGTTCTTC. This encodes CASSFSGTAPYNEQFF.

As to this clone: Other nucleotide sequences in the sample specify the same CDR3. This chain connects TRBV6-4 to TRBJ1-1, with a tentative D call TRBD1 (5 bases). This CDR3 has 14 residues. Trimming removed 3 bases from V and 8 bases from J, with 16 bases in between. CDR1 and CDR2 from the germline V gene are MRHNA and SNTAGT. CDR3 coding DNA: TGTGCCAGCAGTGAGAGGCGCGGACAAGGAGAAGCTTTCTTT. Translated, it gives CASSERRGQGEAFF.

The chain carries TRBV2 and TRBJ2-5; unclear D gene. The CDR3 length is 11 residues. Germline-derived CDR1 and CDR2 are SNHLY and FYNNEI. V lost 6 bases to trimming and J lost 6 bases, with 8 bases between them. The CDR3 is CASRLQKTQYF. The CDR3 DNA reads TGTGCCAGCAGGCTACAGAAGACCCAGTACTTC. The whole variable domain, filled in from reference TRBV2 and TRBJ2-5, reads EPEVTQTPSHQVTQMGQEVILRCVPISNHLYFYWYRQILGQKVEFLVSFYNNEISEKSEIFDDQFSVERPDGSNFTLKIRSTKLEDSAMYFCASRLQKTQYFGPGTRLLVL.

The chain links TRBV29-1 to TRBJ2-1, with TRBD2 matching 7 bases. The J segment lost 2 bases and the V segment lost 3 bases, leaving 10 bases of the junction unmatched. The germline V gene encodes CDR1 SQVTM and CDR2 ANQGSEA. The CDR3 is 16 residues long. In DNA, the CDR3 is TGCAGCGTTGAGGGCGAGCGGGGAGAAACCTACAATGAGCAGTTCTTC. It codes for CSVEGERGETYNEQFF.